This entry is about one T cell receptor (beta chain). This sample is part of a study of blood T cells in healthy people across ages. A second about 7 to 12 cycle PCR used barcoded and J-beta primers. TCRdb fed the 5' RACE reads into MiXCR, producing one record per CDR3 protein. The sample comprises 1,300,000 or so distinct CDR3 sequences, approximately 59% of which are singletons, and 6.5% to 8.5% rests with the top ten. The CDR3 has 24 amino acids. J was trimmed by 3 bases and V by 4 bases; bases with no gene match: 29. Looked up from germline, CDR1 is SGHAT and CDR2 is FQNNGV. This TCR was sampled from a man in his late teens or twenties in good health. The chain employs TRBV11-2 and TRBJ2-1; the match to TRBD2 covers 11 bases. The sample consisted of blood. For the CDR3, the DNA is TGTGCCAGCAGCTGGACAGGGGTGAATTTTAGAGATAGCGGGAGGGGTATCGTCTACAATGAGCAGTTCTTC. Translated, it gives CASSWTGVNFRDSGRGIVYNEQFF. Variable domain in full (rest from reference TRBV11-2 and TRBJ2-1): EAGVAQSPRYKIIEKRQSVAFWCNPISGHATLYWYQQILGQGPKLLIQFQNNGVVDDSQLPKDRFSAERLKGVDSTLKIQPAKLEDSAVYLCASSWTGVNFRDSGRGIVYNEQFFGPGTRLTVL.